This T cell receptor (beta chain) came from a study of CD8 T cells in Susac syndrome. The RNA, about 0.5 to 1 ug, was put through reverse transcription using random hexamers. The TCR beta CDR3 was amplified by immunoSEQ multiplex PCR across 54 Vbeta, 13 Jbeta. Using its own MiXCR run on the immunoSEQ multiplex PCR reads, TCRdb lists one record per CDR3 protein. The sample yields 75,000 to 95,000 distinct CDR3 sequences, 85% to 95% seen once. Worth noting for this clonotype: Its target is not known.

General study findings and limits: The total CD8+ repertoires contained approximately 15 Susac-specific public clones, and the CD8+ TEMRA repertoires contained roughly 5.

This clonotype was sampled from a human donor with Susac syndrome. The specimen was CD8+ T cells from PBMCs.

CDR3 bases: TGTGCCAGCATCCGGTCCTCTCCCACCGGGGAGCTGTTTTTT. This translates into CASIRSSPTGELFF. The rearrangement joins TRBV7-9 to TRBJ2-2; D gene unclear. This CDR3 region has 14 residues. The V gene's germline CDR1 is SEHNR and CDR2 FQNEAQ (reference sequence). Between the trimmed V and J ends, which lost 7 bases and 4 bases, there was a span of 13 bases.